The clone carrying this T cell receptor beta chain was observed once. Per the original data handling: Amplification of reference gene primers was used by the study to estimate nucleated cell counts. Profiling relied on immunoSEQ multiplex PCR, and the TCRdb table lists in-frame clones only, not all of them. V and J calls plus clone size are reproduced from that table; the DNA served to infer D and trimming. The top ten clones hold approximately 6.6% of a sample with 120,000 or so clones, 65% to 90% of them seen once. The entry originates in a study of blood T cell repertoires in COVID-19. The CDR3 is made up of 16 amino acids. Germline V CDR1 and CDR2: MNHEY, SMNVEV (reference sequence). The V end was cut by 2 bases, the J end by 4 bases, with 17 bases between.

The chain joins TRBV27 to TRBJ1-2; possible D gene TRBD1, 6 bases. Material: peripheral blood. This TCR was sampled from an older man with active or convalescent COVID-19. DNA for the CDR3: TGTGCCAGCAGTTTACGCCTGGACAGCCCGGGCTATGGCTACACCTTC. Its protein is CASSLRLDSPGYGYTF.